This T cell receptor beta chain was sequenced during a study of cytomegalovirus exposure and HLA in healthy donors. Study-wide results and caveats: Confirmation was obtained in vitro that a few CMV-associated chains are specific for CMV antigens. TCR beta chains numbering 164 were designated cytomegalovirus-associated.

TCRdb's table, derived via immunoSEQ multiplex PCR, lists solely in-frame clones and lacks some. The repertoire consists of roughly 220,000 clones, with 90% to 95% occurring once and the leading ten covering about 0.95%. Notes on this clone: Antigen specificity is unknown.

The sample taken for sequencing was PBMCs. This TCR was recovered from a woman between 18 and 29 years old in good health and CMV-seronegative.

The DNA of the CDR3 is TGCAGCGTTGATGGGACAGCCTATGGCTACACCTTC. Its translation: CSVDGTAYGYTF. The chain is built from TRBV29-1 and TRBJ1-2, with 7 bases matching TRBD1. CDR1 is SQVTM, CDR2 ANQGSEA, per germline. V lost 3 bases, J lost 4 bases, and 2 bases stayed unmatched. CDR3 length equals 12 residues.